The 5 T cell receptor beta chains in this list originate from one sample, sequenced in a study of T cells in Graves' hyperthyroidism and ophthalmopathy. TCR beta CDR3 region amplification was performed from RNA transcripts. The study used the HTBI primer set for a first-round RT-PCR of the TCR CDR3. One entry per CDR3 protein, called by TCRdb with MiXCR from the multiplex PCR reads. The sample includes more than 500,000 distinct CDR3 sequences, about 43% of them seen just once. Input material: peripheral blood or thyroid tissue (not recorded which). All receptors come from an adult woman with Graves' disease, either hyperthyroidism or ophthalmopathy (not recorded which).

The table lists this clonotype with many counts. The chain joins TRBV5-1 to TRBJ2-7; the D gene is possibly TRBD2 (5 bases). The CDR3 length is 13 residues. Trimming took off 4 bases at V and 2 bases at J, with 10 bases between the two ends. Germline V lookup: CDR1 SGHRS, CDR2 YFSETQ. CDR3 in DNA: TGCGCCAGCAGCGAGGGTCAGCCCTACGAGCAGTACTTC. Its translation: CASSEGQPYEQYF.

The rearrangement uses TRBV7-2 and TRBJ1-3; D unresolved. The CDR3 has 13 amino acids. V shed 5 bases and J shed 11 bases, with 16 bases lying between them. Germline-derived CDR1 and CDR2 are SGHTA and FQGNSA. The CDR3 is CASSHSSGSSIYF. The CDR3 region has the DNA TGTGCCAGCAGCCATTCTAGCGGGAGCTCCATATATTTT.

This clonotype was counted many times. This chain uses TRBV7-2 with TRBJ1-2, with unresolved D. From germline, CDR1 is SGHTA and CDR2 FQGNSA. CDR3 length: 11 residues. V gave up 11 bases and J gave up 4 bases, with 11 bases separating them. DNA for the CDR3: TGTGCCGGCACGGCATTCTATGGCTACACCTTC. It is translated as CAGTAFYGYTF. Combining the CDR3 with reference TRBV7-2 and TRBJ1-2 gives the whole variable domain GAGVSQSPSNKVTEKGKDVELRCDPISGHTALYWYRQSLGQGLEFLIYFQGNSAPDKSGLPSDRFSAERTGGSVSTLTIQRTQQEDSAVYLCAGTAFYGYTFGSGTRLTVV.

The rearrangement uses TRBV12-3 or TRBV12-4 and TRBJ1-5; no clear D. V was trimmed by 6 bases and J by 4 bases, leaving 13 bases between them. The CDR3 runs to 14 residues. The DNA for the CDR3 is TGTGCCAGCAGGGCCGAGGGAAGGAATCAGCCCCAGCATTTT. The encoded protein is CASRAEGRNQPQHF.

In its sample, this clonotype was seen many times. This may stem from a read error, because a much larger clone lies one nucleotide away. The CDR3 loop is CASSSRSGANALTF. DNA for the CDR3: TGTGCCAGCAGCTCCAGGTCTGGGGCCAACGCCCTGACTTTC. The chain recombines TRBV7-9 with TRBJ2-6; D perhaps matches TRBD1 (5 bases). The CDR3 sequence is 14 residues long. Germline V gene data show CDR1 as SEHNR and CDR2 as FQNEAQ (reference sequence). Supplemented by reference TRBV7-9 and TRBJ2-6, the full variable domain reads DTGVSQNPRHKITKRGQNVTFRCDPISEHNRLYWYRQTLGQGPEFLTYFQNEAQLEKSRLLSDRFSAERPKGSFSTLEIQRTEQGDSAMYLCASSSRSGANALTFGAGSRLTVL.